The 16 T cell receptor beta chains in this list originate from one sample, sequenced in a study of blood T cell repertoires in COVID-19. The table came from immunoSEQ multiplex PCR; TCRdb's copy has only in-frame clones and leaves some out. The table records under 150,000 clones, roughly 89% of them present only once. The material sequenced was PBMCs or T cells enriched from blood (not recorded which). All receptors derive from a woman in her 50s who had been exposed to COVID-19.

This clone was counted a single time. V usage is TRBV5-6 and J usage is TRBJ2-7, with 11 bases lining up with TRBD1. The CDR3 is made up of 15 amino acids. The J segment lost 1 base and the V segment lost 7 bases, leaving 7 bases of the junction unmatched. The germline gives CDR1 SGHDT, CDR2 YYEEEE. This chain's CDR3 is CASHYGDRGSYEQYF. CDR3 nucleotides: TGTGCCAGCCACTACGGGGACAGGGGGTCCTACGAGCAGTACTTC.

CDR3 sequence (DNA): TGTGCCAGCAGTTACTCCGGGCTAGCGCTGAACAATGAGCAGTTCTTC. Translation gives CASSYSGLALNNEQFF. This chain links TRBV6-5 with TRBJ2-1, with TRBD2 as a possible D gene (6 bases). This CDR3 is 16 amino acids long. The V gene lost 0 bases and the J gene lost 5 bases, with 14 bases spanning the gap. CDR1 is MNHEY and CDR2 is SVGAGI in the germline V gene.

The chain joins TRBV24-1 to TRBJ2-1, with 8 bases identical to TRBD2. The V gene's germline CDR1 is KGHDR and CDR2 SFDVKD. The CDR3 loop spans 16 amino acids. Germline trimming cut 5 bases from V and 6 bases from J; bases unmatched to any gene: 11. The CDR3 region has the DNA TGTGCCACCAGTGTATCCGGGACTAGAAGGGCCAATGAGCAGTTCTTC. This sequence encodes CATSVSGTRRANEQFF.

This chain connects TRBV11-2 to TRBJ1-2, with 9 bases matching TRBD1. The ends lost 5 bases at V and 7 bases at J; junction bases unmatched: 11. This CDR3 spans 15 amino acids. Germline V CDR1 and CDR2: SGHAT, FQNNGV. The chain's CDR3 is CASSSNPQGASGYTF. CDR3 nucleotides: TGTGCCAGCAGCAGTAACCCACAGGGGGCCAGTGGCTACACCTTC.

The V and J genes are TRBV19 and TRBJ1-5; 7 bases agree with TRBD1. The V segment lost 5 bases and the J segment 1 base; nucleotides outside the gene matches: 2. Germline CDR1 is LNHDA and CDR2 is SQIVND (reference sequence). The CDR3 extends over 14 amino acids. The DNA of the CDR3 is TGTGCCAGTAGTGCGGACAGGAGCAATCAGCCCCAGCATTTT. Translating it yields CASSADRSNQPQHF.

The chain couples TRBV6-5 to TRBJ2-3; 7 nucleotides line up with TRBD2. Germline V CDR1 and CDR2: MNHEY, SVGAGI. Trimming at V came to 5 bases and at J to 4 bases, leaving 6 bases not matched to a gene. CDR3 length: 14 amino acids. CDR3 region: CASSPGTISDTQYF. DNA of the CDR3: TGTGCCAGCAGTCCCGGGACTATCTCAGATACGCAGTATTTT.

This chain uses TRBV7-9 with TRBJ2-7, with D perhaps TRBD1 (6 bases). There are 15 residues in the CDR3. CDR1 is SEHNR, CDR2 FQNEAQ, per germline (reference sequence). V gave up 7 bases and J gave up 3 bases, with 19 bases separating them. The CDR3 protein is CASTLRPGQVYEQYF. The CDR3 DNA reads TGTGCCAGCACCCTCCGGCCGGGACAAGTCTACGAGCAGTACTTC.

This clone has only a few counts. An end of the junction differs from the germline gene, which may be a read error. This chain connects TRBV7-7 to TRBJ1-3; D gene ambiguous. This CDR3 comprises 14 residues. Looked up from germline, CDR1 is SSHAT and CDR2 is FNYEAQ (reference sequence). The CDR3 DNA follows: TGTGCTAGCAGCTTATATAACTCTGGAAACACCATATATTTT. Encoded protein: CASSLYNSGNTIYF.

The rearrangement links TRBV6-6 to TRBJ2-7, with 8 bases lining up with TRBD1. Germline V lookup: CDR1 MNHNY, CDR2 SVGAGI (reference sequence). The trim removed 6 bases at V and 6 bases at J, leaving 7 bases unmatched. The CDR3 covers 13 residues. The DNA for the CDR3 is TGTGCCAGCAGCGACAGACAGGGGTCCGAGCAGTACTTC. Translation: CASSDRQGSEQYF.

In this sample, this clone turned up a few times. The chain employs TRBV6-1 and TRBJ1-6, with TRBD1 as a possible D gene (6 bases). Germline CDR1 reads MNHNS; CDR2 reads SASEGT. This CDR3 has 18 residues. V was trimmed by 1 base and J by 0 bases, leaving 13 bases between them. In DNA, the CDR3 is TGTGCCAGCAGTGAAGTAAGACAGGAGAGCTCCTATAATTCACCCCTCCACTTT. Encoded protein: CASSEVRQESSYNSPLHF.

This clone was picked up one time. The chain combines TRBV29-1 with TRBJ2-7, with 8 bases aligning to TRBD2. This CDR3 has 13 residues. CDR1 and CDR2 (germline): SQVTM, ANQGSEA. Trimming removed 4 bases from V and 4 bases from J; junction bases left unmatched: 6. CDR3 DNA: TGCAGCGTTGCGCGGGGGGCGACTTACGAGCAGTACTTC. This encodes CSVARGATYEQYF.

A note on this clone: The junction departs from the called germline gene at one end, perhaps through a read error. The V gene is TRBV7-7, the J gene TRBJ2-1; 10 bases fit TRBD1. The CDR3 is 15 amino acids. Germline CDR1 is SSHAT and CDR2 is FNYEAQ (reference sequence). CDR3 amino acids: CASSPGQGTYNEQFF. The CDR3 DNA is TGTGCTAGCAGCCCGGGACAGGGGACCTACAATGAGCAGTTCTTC.

Here the CDR3 reads CASSRTDATYEQYF. The CDR3 DNA is TGTGCCAGCAGTCGGACAGATGCTACCTACGAGCAGTACTTC. The J gene is TRBJ2-7, the V gene TRBV6-5, with a tentative D call TRBD1 (6 bases). CDR1 and CDR2 from the germline V gene are MNHEY and SVGAGI. This CDR3 has 14 residues. V was clipped by 5 bases and J by 2 bases, with 13 bases between them.

V is TRBV28 and J is TRBJ1-5; TRBD1 agrees at 7 bases. Germline CDR1 reads MDHEN; CDR2 reads SYDVKM. Unmatched junction bases numbered 3, after V lost 6 bases and J lost 1 base. The CDR3 consists of 14 residues. The CDR3 protein is CASSPTGSNQPQHF. The CDR3 coding sequence is TGTGCCAGCAGCCCGACAGGGAGCAATCAGCCCCAGCATTTT.

The CDR3 DNA reads as TGTGCCAGCAGCCTAACAGGGAATTCACCCCTCCACTTT. It encodes CASSLTGNSPLHF. This chain uses TRBV14 with TRBJ1-6; tentatively, D is TRBD1 (6 bases). The CDR3 loop spans 13 amino acids. Deletions cut 4 bases from V and 7 bases from J, with 8 bases between. Germline CDR1 SGHDN, CDR2 FVKESK.

The sample holds one count of this clone. The V gene is TRBV27, the J gene TRBJ1-5; possibly TRBD1 for D (6 bases). Germline CDR1 and CDR2: MNHEY and SMNVEV (reference sequence). The CDR3 has 15 residues. Deletions cut 6 bases from V and 0 bases from J, with 12 bases between. In DNA, the CDR3 is TGTGCCAGCAGCCCACAGGGTTTTAGCAATCAGCCCCAGCATTTT. Amino acids: CASSPQGFSNQPQHF.